Described below is a single T cell receptor (beta chain) sequence and its context. TCRdb processed the 5' RACE reads anew with MiXCR; each CDR3 protein has one entry. The sample lists some 320,000 distinct CDR3 sequences, about 10% occurring once. This sample is part of a study of T cells after yellow fever vaccination. There are 14 residues in the CDR3. The genes are TRBV21-1 and TRBJ2-7; the table's D call, TRBD1, has no DNA check behind it. TRBV21-1 is a documented pseudogene. The receptor comes from a man between 18 and 29 years old who received the YFV17D yellow fever vaccine. Here the sequenced sample was CD4+ T cells sorted from PBMCs, taken 45 days after the yellow fever booster vaccination. CDR3 bases: TGTGCCAGCCCGCCTGTCGACGGTGACTACGAGCAGTACGTC. It yields the protein CASPPVDGDYEQYV.